Listed here are 17 T cell receptor beta chains from one sample, sequenced in a study of cytomegalovirus exposure and HLA in healthy donors. The PCR used 60 Vbeta and 13 Jbeta primers. The method was immunoSEQ multiplex PCR; TCRdb's version includes in-frame clones alone and lacks a portion of them. The sample lists about 100,000 clones, approximately 76% occurring once. Sample: PBMCs. The receptors originated from a man aged 40-50 years in good health and CMV-seropositive.

The rearrangement joins TRBV6-6 to TRBJ1-5; D ambiguous. With 0 bases removed from V and 3 bases from J, the gap between germline ends came to 9 bases. The CDR3 covers 15 residues. Germline CDR1 reads MNHNY; CDR2 reads SVGAGI (reference sequence). The DNA for the CDR3 is TGTGCCAGCAGTTACTCTCCGCAGATCAATCAGCCCCAGCATTTT. Translating gives CASSYSPQINQPQHF.

This clone was counted a single time. V is TRBV6-5 and J is TRBJ1-1; maybe TRBD1 (6 bases). This CDR3 spans 13 amino acids. Trimming pared 6 bases from V and 1 base from J, leaving 9 bases between. Germline assignment: CDR1 MNHEY and CDR2 SVGAGI. The CDR3 loop reads CASSRGPNTEAFF. The CDR3 DNA reads TGTGCCAGCAGCAGGGGCCCGAACACTGAAGCTTTCTTT.

V and J are TRBV5-1 and TRBJ1-1, with 7 bases lining up with TRBD1. The length of the CDR3 is 16 residues. The germline gives CDR1 SGHRS, CDR2 YFSETQ. Germline trimming cut 4 bases from V and 3 bases from J; bases unmatched to any gene: 12. CDR3 nucleotides: TGCGCCAGCAGCCCCGGACTCAGGGGGTTGGACACTGAAGCTTTCTTT. It codes for CASSPGLRGLDTEAFF. The full variable domain, rest sourced from reference TRBV5-1 and TRBJ1-1, is KAGVTQTPRYLIKTRGQQVTLSCSPISGHRSVSWYQQTPGQGLQFLFEYFSETQRNKGNFPGRFSGRQFSNSRSEMNVSTLELGDSALYLCASSPGLRGLDTEAFFGQGTRLTVV.

The chain couples TRBV9 to TRBJ1-2; D gene ambiguous. This CDR3 has 16 amino acids. The V end lost 3 bases, the J end lost 1 base, and 16 bases lay between the germline ends. Germline CDR1 SGDLS, CDR2 YYNGEE. The CDR3 loop is CASSDYSTDLNYGYTF. CDR3 bases: TGTGCCAGCAGCGACTATAGTACGGATCTTAACTATGGCTACACCTTC.

The chain links TRBV6-5 to TRBJ1-1, with 10 bases matching TRBD1. The CDR3 covers 14 residues. Germline CDR1 reads MNHEY; CDR2 reads SVGAGI. Losses at the gene ends were 5 bases for V and 4 bases for J; bases not matched to a gene: 4. CDR3 sequence (DNA): TGTGCCAGCAGTACAGGACAGGGGGGCACTGAAGCTTTCTTT. Translating it yields CASSTGQGGTEAFF.

The chain joins TRBV6-1 to TRBJ2-7; TRBD2 matches at 11 bases. Trimming removed 3 bases from V and 0 bases from J; junction bases left unmatched: 10. The germline gives CDR1 MNHNS, CDR2 SASEGT. The CDR3 contains 18 residues. CDR3 in DNA: TGTGCCAGCAGTGACCCTAGGACTAGCGGGCTTCTCTCCTACGAGCAGTACTTC. Protein product: CASSDPRTSGLLSYEQYF.

This clone was seen a single time. The rearrangement uses TRBV4-3 and TRBJ1-4, with TRBD1 matching 9 bases. The J segment lost 7 bases and the V segment lost 3 bases, leaving 9 bases of the junction unmatched. The CDR3 covers 16 residues. Germline-derived CDR1 and CDR2 are LGHNA and YSLEER. CDR3 sequence: CASSHSPGQGAEKLFF. DNA for the CDR3: TGCGCCAGCAGCCATTCTCCGGGACAGGGCGCTGAAAAACTGTTTTTT.

The chain recombines TRBV5-1 with TRBJ2-7, with TRBD1 identical over 9 bases. The V segment lost 2 bases and the J segment 3 bases; nucleotides outside the gene matches: 3. From germline, CDR1 is SGHRS and CDR2 YFSETQ. The CDR3 is 14 residues long. CDR3 sequence: CASSFDRGIYEQYF. In DNA form, the CDR3 reads TGCGCCAGCAGCTTTGACAGGGGGATCTACGAGCAGTACTTC.

The chain recombines TRBV19 with TRBJ1-2; 8 bases map to TRBD1. Germline V gene lookup returns CDR1 LNHDA and CDR2 SQIVND (reference sequence). After removal of 5 bases from V and 6 bases from J, the junction contained 8 bases not matched to a gene. The CDR3 has 14 amino acids. The CDR3 reads CASSSDRGFHGYTF. CDR3 DNA: TGTGCCAGTAGTTCAGACAGGGGATTTCATGGCTACACCTTC. Together with reference TRBV19 and TRBJ1-2, the CDR3 gives the full variable domain: DGGITQSPKYLFRKEGQNVTLSCEQNLNHDAMYWYRQDPGQGLRLIYYSQIVNDFQKGDIAEGYSVSREKKESFPLTVTSAQKNPTAFYLCASSSDRGFHGYTFGSGTRLTVV.

On this clone itself: The same CDR3 is also encoded by other DNA sequences in this sample. V usage is TRBV25-1 and J usage is TRBJ1-2, with 7 bases lining up with TRBD1. This CDR3 comprises 12 residues. V was clipped by 11 bases and J by 7 bases; unmatched bases: 10. The germline gives CDR1 MGHDK, CDR2 SYGVNS. CDR3 region: CASTSQGGGYTF. Here the CDR3 DNA reads TGTGCCTCTACCTCCCAGGGGGGTGGCTACACCTTC.

This clone has more than one count but fewer than ten. This rearrangement joins TRBV7-3 to TRBJ2-3, with D tentatively TRBD2 (6 bases). The CDR3 is 16 residues long. V gave up 6 bases and J gave up 0 bases, with 16 bases separating them. Germline V gene lookup returns CDR1 SGHTA and CDR2 FQGTGA. Written as DNA, the CDR3 is TGTGCCAGCAGTAACGAAATTGGACTAAGCACAGATACGCAGTATTTT. Translation gives CASSNEIGLSTDTQYF.

The chain recombines TRBV4-3 with TRBJ2-2; TRBD1 agrees at 9 bases. Germline assignment: CDR1 LGHNA and CDR2 YSLEER. The junction had 7 bases not matched to a gene; V was cut back by 0 bases and J by 5 bases. This CDR3 contains 17 residues. The CDR3 reads CASSQDYRGRGTGELFF. DNA for the CDR3: TGCGCCAGCAGCCAAGATTACAGGGGGCGGGGAACCGGGGAGCTGTTTTTT.

This CDR3 reads CASSPGSKQYF. The CDR3 DNA follows: TGTGCCAGCAGCCCCGGGTCGAAGCAGTACTTC. V gene TRBV7-9 combines with J gene TRBJ2-7; D uncertain. The CDR3 runs 11 residues. Germline lookup yields CDR1 SEHNR and CDR2 FQNEAQ (reference sequence). V was pared by 5 bases and J by 8 bases, with 10 bases between.

The V and J genes are TRBV5-1 and TRBJ2-1; TRBD2 agrees at 16 bases. Germline CDR1 is SGHRS and CDR2 is YFSETQ. The CDR3 contains 17 residues. Trimming at V came to 0 bases and at J to 6 bases, leaving 3 bases not matched to a gene. The CDR3 is CASSLGGTSGRGNEQFF. The CDR3 DNA sequence: TGCGCCAGCAGCTTGGGGGGGACTAGCGGGAGGGGCAATGAGCAGTTCTTC.

This clone is a singleton in its sample. The V gene is TRBV12-5, the J gene TRBJ2-3, with 8 nucleotides matching TRBD2. The CDR3 has 15 residues. V was pared by 2 bases and J by 4 bases, with 5 bases of the junction left unmatched. Germline V CDR1 and CDR2: LGHNT, FRNRAP. The CDR3 region has the DNA TGTGCTAGTGGTTTGAGCAGCGGGAGATCAGATACGCAGTATTTT. It translates to CASGLSSGRSDTQYF.

The chain employs TRBV5-1 and TRBJ2-5; 12 nucleotides agree with TRBD2. Trimming took 1 base from V and 4 from J; bases not matched to a gene: 5. Germline V CDR1 and CDR2: SGHRS, YFSETQ. The CDR3 is 16 amino acids. The CDR3 reads CASSLPSGGARETQYF. The DNA of the CDR3 is TGCGCCAGCAGCTTGCCTAGCGGGGGGGCCAGAGAGACCCAGTACTTC.

The chain combines TRBV11-2 with TRBJ2-7, with D maybe TRBD2 (5 bases). V gave up 6 bases and J gave up 2 bases, with 17 bases separating them. The germline gives CDR1 SGHAT, CDR2 FQNNGV. The CDR3 is 15 amino acids. The CDR3 is CASRLEHSSPYEQYF. CDR3 coding DNA: TGTGCCAGCAGACTAGAGCACTCCTCTCCCTACGAGCAGTACTTC.